This is a list of T cell receptor beta chains from one sample in a study of shared clonotypes between healthy human individuals. Generated by immunoSEQ multiplex PCR, the TCRdb table keeps only in-frame clones and is missing some. Found here are some 680,000 clones, 73% of them singletons; the top ten hold roughly 2%. Sequencing input: memory CD4+ T cells sorted from blood. These receptors were taken from a woman aged 30 to 39 in good health. Each CDR3 is given with its conserved first and last residue. A D gene is named only where the DNA matches it firmly. Rows give clone size only sometimes, using once, few, many, or a class for an expanded clone.

NA | TRBJ2-2 | TRBV2 | NA | TGTGCCAGCAGTGTTAGCGCGAACACCGGGGAGCTGTTTTTT | CASSVSANTGELFF
NA | TRBJ1-4 | TRBV27 | few | TGTGCCAGCAGACCACTCGCAACTAATGAAAAACTGTTTTTT | CASRPLATNEKLFF
NA | TRBJ2-4 | TRBV5-4 | once | TGTGCCAGCAGCCCGGGACCTCGGGAGAGTGACATTCAGTACTTC | CASSPGPRESDIQYF
NA | TRBJ1-2 | TRBV7-8 | NA | TGTGCCAGCAGCCCATTTGAGTGGTACAAGAGAGCTAACTATGGCTACACCTTC | CASSPFEWYKRANYGYTF
NA | TRBJ2-1 | TRBV13 | NA | TGTGCCAGCAGCCTCCGGGGGGCCCGGGCATCTCCTCAAGAGCAGTTCTTC | CASSLRGARASPQEQFF
NA | TRBJ1-1 | TRBV10-3 | NA | TGTGCCATCAGCCTATCACAAATGAACACTGAAGCTTTCTTT | CAISLSQMNTEAFF
NA | TRBJ1-4 | TRBV19 | once | TGTGCCAGTACCGGCCGGAGCCTTAATGAAAAACTGTTTTTT | CASTGRSLNEKLFF
TRBD2 | TRBJ2-3 | TRBV27 | once | TGTGCCAGCAGAGCTGAAGTTCTAGCGGGCACAGATACGCAGTATTTT | CASRAEVLAGTDTQYF
NA | TRBJ2-4 | TRBV29-1 | NA | TGCAGCGTTGATGTTGGTTTAGCCAAAAACATTCAGTACTTC | CSVDVGLAKNIQYF
NA | TRBJ2-5 | TRBV10-3 | NA | TGTGCCATCAGTGATGTGGGTGGGGAGACCCAGTACTTC | CAISDVGGETQYF
NA | TRBJ1-1 | TRBV19 | NA | TGTGCCAGTAGTATGACCGGGAACACTGAAGCTTTCTTT | CASSMTGNTEAFF
TRBD1 | TRBJ2-7 | TRBV4-1 | NA | TGCGCCAGCAGCCCAGACAGGGGGCGCGAGCAGTACTTC | CASSPDRGREQYF
NA | TRBJ2-7 | TRBV28 | NA | TGTGCCAGCAGTAAGGCGGGGTTCCAGGACGAGCAGTACTTC | CASSKAGFQDEQYF
TRBD1 | TRBJ2-3 | TRBV6-1 | NA | TGTGCCAGCAAGACGACAGGGGCAGATACGCAGTATTTT | CASKTTGADTQYF
TRBD1 | TRBJ2-1 | TRBV30 | few | TGTGCCTGGAAAGCCACAGGGGTCAATGAGCAGTTCTTC | CAWKATGVNEQFF
NA | TRBJ2-1 | TRBV28 | NA | TGTGCCAGCAGTTTAATAAGCTCCTACAATGAGCAGTTCTTC | CASSLISSYNEQFF
TRBD1 | TRBJ2-7 | TRBV6-1 | NA | TGTGCCAGCAGTGGAGCCAGAGGGACAGCCTTCTCCTACGAGCAGTACTTC | CASSGARGTAFSYEQYF
NA | TRBJ2-3 | TRBV7-8 | NA | TGTGCCAGCAGCTTCCTTAACACAGATACGCAGTATTTT | CASSFLNTDTQYF
NA | TRBJ1-2 | TRBV5-1 | NA | TGCGCCAGCAGCTTGGTCGATCAGGGGAGCTACACCTTC | CASSLVDQGSYTF
NA | TRBJ2-2 | TRBV25-1 | NA | TGTGCCAGCAGTGTGGCCGGAGCAACCGGGGAGCTGTTTTTT | CASSVAGATGELFF
TRBD2 | TRBJ2-5 | TRBV5-5 | NA | TGTGCCAGCAGCTTGGGTAGCGGGAGACAAGAGACCCAGTACTTC | CASSLGSGRQETQYF
TRBD2 | TRBJ2-3 | TRBV11-2 | many | TGTGCCAGCAGCTTTAGCGGGAGGGCTTACACAGATACGCAGTATTTT | CASSFSGRAYTDTQYF
TRBD1 | TRBJ2-2 | TRBV4-2 | NA | TGTGCCAGCAGCCAAGGGGACAGGGACCTAGGGGAGCTGTTTTTT | CASSQGDRDLGELFF
TRBD1 | TRBJ1-2 | TRBV19 | NA | TGTGCCAGTACGAGAACAGGGGGCTTAGCTAACTATGGCTACACCTTC | CASTRTGGLANYGYTF
TRBD2 | TRBJ2-2 | TRBV4-2 | NA | TGTGCCAGCAGCCGCCTAGCGGGAGGGCAGGACACCGGGGAGCTGTTTTTT | CASSRLAGGQDTGELFF
TRBD2 | TRBJ2-7 | TRBV27 | few | TGTGCCAGCAGTTTATTGGCTAGCGGGAAGAGCGAGCAGTACTTC | CASSLLASGKSEQYF
TRBD2 | TRBJ2-2 | TRBV4-2 | few | TGTGCCAGCAGCCAAGGGCGGGCAGGGAGGGGAACCGGGGAGCTGTTTTTT | CASSQGRAGRGTGELFF
NA | TRBJ1-2 | TRBV6-6 | NA | TGTGCCAGCAGTTACTCGACCCCTCCGGAGGGCTACACCTTC | CASSYSTPPEGYTF
TRBD1 | TRBJ2-2 | TRBV7-3 | NA | TGTGCCAGCAGCTTAGGGGACAGGGGCGGGGAGCTGTTTTTT | CASSLGDRGGELFF
TRBD1 | TRBJ1-2 | TRBV28 | few | TGTGCCAGCAGTGCCAGGGGGCTAGATAACGGTGGCTACACCTTC | CASSARGLDNGGYTF
TRBD2 | TRBJ2-1 | TRBV6-1 | NA | TGTGCCGCCGGGACTAGCGACTACAATGAGCAGTTCTTC | CAAGTSDYNEQFF
TRBD1 | TRBJ1-2 | TRBV5-1 | NA | TGCGCCAGCAGCCGTGAAGGGGGCGGAGGCTACACCTTC | CASSREGGGGYTF
TRBD1 | TRBJ2-7 | TRBV5-1 | many | TGCGCCAGCAGTTATACGGGACAGGGGGACAACGAGCAGTACTTC | CASSYTGQGDNEQYF
NA | TRBJ2-3 | TRBV14 | NA | TGTGCCAGCAGCCATGGCGCGGCGGCAGATACGCAGTATTTT | CASSHGAAADTQYF
NA | TRBJ2-7 | TRBV5-1 | NA | TGCGCCAGCAGAGTAGGTCAGGGGTCCTACGAGCAGTACTTC | CASRVGQGSYEQYF
NA | TRBJ2-7 | TRBV10-3 | NA | TGTGCCATCAGTGAGGCAGGACAAACCTACGGGCAGTACTTC | CAISEAGQTYGQYF
NA | TRBJ1-2 | TRBV27 | NA | TGTGCCAGCAGGGGGGGGACTAAGAACTATGGCTACACCTTC | CASRGGTKNYGYTF
TRBD1 | TRBJ1-5 | TRBV2 | NA | TGTGCCAGCAGCACTGACAGGACAGGGAATCAGCCCCAGCATTTT | CASSTDRTGNQPQHF
NA | TRBJ1-5 | TRBV15 | once | TGTGCCACCAGCGGAGAGAGGGGGTCCCCTAGGGCCCAGCATTTT | CATSGERGSPRAQHF
TRBD1 | TRBJ2-2 | TRBV19 | NA | TGTGCCAGCCGGGACACGGGACAGTCCGGGGAGCTGTTTTTT | CASRDTGQSGELFF
TRBD2 | TRBJ2-7 | TRBV19 | many | TGTGCCAGTAGTCGGTCTAGCGGGTCCTCCTACGAGCAGTACTTC | CASSRSSGSSYEQYF
NA | TRBJ2-1 | TRBV7-7 | few | TGTGCCAGCAGCCCGCGGTCTAGCGGGACAGGCGAGCAGTTCTTC | CASSPRSSGTGEQFF
NA | TRBJ1-2 | TRBV15 | NA | TGTGCCACCAGCAGACCCGGGACGACTAACTATGGCTACACCTTC | CATSRPGTTNYGYTF
NA | TRBJ1-4 | TRBV5-8 | NA | TGTGCCAGCAGCTTGTGGGTATCGGATGAAAAACTGTTTTTT | CASSLWVSDEKLFF
TRBD2 | TRBJ2-1 | TRBV5-1 | NA | TGCGCCAGCAGCCCCTTTGCGGGAGCTGAGCAGTTCTTC | CASSPFAGAEQFF
NA | TRBJ2-7 | TRBV2 | many | TGTGCCAGCTGCTCCCCGGTCCCCTACGAGCAGTACTTC | CASCSPVPYEQYF
NA | TRBJ2-7 | TRBV11-2 | few | TGTGCCAGCAGCTTAGTGGACGGGGTAGGGCAGTACTTC | CASSLVDGVGQYF
NA | TRBJ1-2 | TRBV6-1 | few | TGTGCCAGCAGTGTACAGAATAACTATGGCTACACCTTC | CASSVQNNYGYTF
NA | TRBJ2-7 | TRBV6-6 | NA | TGTGCCAGCAGTCCCATCGGGCTCGGGAGTTACGAGCAGTACTTC | CASSPIGLGSYEQYF
NA | TRBJ1-5 | TRBV28 | NA | TGTGCCAGCAGAGGCTCTAGTAATCAGCCCCAGCATTTT | CASRGSSNQPQHF
NA | TRBJ2-7 | TRBV13 | once | TGTGCCAGCAGCTTAGTTGGGACATGGAGCTCCTACGAGCAGTACTTC | CASSLVGTWSSYEQYF
NA | TRBJ1-5 | TRBV28 | NA | TGTGCCAGCAGTTCATATCAGTACAAACGGAATCAGCCCCAGCATTTT | CASSSYQYKRNQPQHF
NA | TRBJ1-1 | TRBV6-1 | NA | TGTGCCAGCAGTCGACAGAACACTGAAGCTTTCTTT | CASSRQNTEAFF
NA | TRBJ1-5 | TRBV28 | NA | TGTGCCACCGCCCCGGCGGGAAATAGCAATCAGCCCCAGCATTTT | CATAPAGNSNQPQHF